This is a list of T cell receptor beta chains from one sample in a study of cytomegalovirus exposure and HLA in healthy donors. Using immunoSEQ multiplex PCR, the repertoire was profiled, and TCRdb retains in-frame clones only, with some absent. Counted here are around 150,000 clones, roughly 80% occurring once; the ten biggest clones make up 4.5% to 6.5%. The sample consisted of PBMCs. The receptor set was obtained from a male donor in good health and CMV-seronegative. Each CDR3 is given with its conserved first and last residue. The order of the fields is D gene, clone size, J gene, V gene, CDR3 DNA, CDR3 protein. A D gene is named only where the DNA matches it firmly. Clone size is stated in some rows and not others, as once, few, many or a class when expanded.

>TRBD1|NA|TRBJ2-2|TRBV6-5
TGTGCCAGCAGTTCCGTACAGGGGGGAAGGGGCGGGGAGCTGTTTTTT
CASSSVQGGRGGELFF
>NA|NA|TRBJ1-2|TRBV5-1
TGCGCCAGCAGCTTGGAGCCATCCTATGGCTACACCTTC
CASSLEPSYGYTF
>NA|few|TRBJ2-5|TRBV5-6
TGTGCCAGCAGCTTACGGGAGACCCAGTACTTC
CASSLRETQYF
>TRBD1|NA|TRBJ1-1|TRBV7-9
TGTGCCAGCAGCATATTTTCAGGGGGAGAGACTGAAGCTTTCTTT
CASSIFSGGETEAFF
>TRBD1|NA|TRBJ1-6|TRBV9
TGTGCCAGCAGCCCAACCTTTGGGACAGGAAGAAATTCACCCCTCCACTTT
CASSPTFGTGRNSPLHF
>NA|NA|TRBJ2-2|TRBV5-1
TGCGCCAGCAGCGTGATTAGGGGAGGGAACACCGGGGAGCTGTTTTTT
CASSVIRGGNTGELFF
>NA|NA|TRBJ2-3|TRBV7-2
TGTGCCAGCAGCTTAGCGGTCACAGGGTACGATACGCAGTATTTT
CASSLAVTGYDTQYF
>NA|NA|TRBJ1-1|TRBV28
TGTGCCAGCAGTTTACAGGGCGTGAACACTGAAGCTTTCTTT
CASSLQGVNTEAFF
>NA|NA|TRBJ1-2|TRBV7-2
TGTGCCAGCAGCTTAGCTACGGAGAACTATGGCTACACCTTC
CASSLATENYGYTF
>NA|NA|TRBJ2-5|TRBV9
TGTGCCAGCAGCGTAGCTGCAGGGCTGGGAGAGACCCAGTACTTC
CASSVAAGLGETQYF
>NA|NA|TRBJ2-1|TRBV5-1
TGCGCCAGCAGCTTGGGACTAGAGTCCTACAATGAGCAGTTCTTC
CASSLGLESYNEQFF
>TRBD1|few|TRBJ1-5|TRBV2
TGTGCCAGCAGCTCCGATCTTAGGGGGCGGCAGCCCCAGCATTTT
CASSSDLRGRQPQHF
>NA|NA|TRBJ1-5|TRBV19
TGTGCCAGTAGTATTCGGGGAACTTATCAGCCCCAGCATTTT
CASSIRGTYQPQHF
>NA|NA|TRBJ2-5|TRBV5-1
TGCGCCAGCAGCTCTTTGTTTAATGAAGAGACCCAGTACTTC
CASSSLFNEETQYF
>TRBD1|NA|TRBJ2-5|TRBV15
TGTGCCACCAGCAGAAATCCGCCGGGACAGGGTGCCGAGACCCAGTACTTC
CATSRNPPGQGAETQYF
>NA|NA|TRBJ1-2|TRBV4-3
TGCGCCAGCAGCCCGATGGCCAGTTCGGAGGGCTACACCTTC
CASSPMASSEGYTF
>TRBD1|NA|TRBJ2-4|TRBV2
TGTGCCAGCACCCTGGACAGGGAAGACATTCAGTACTTC
CASTLDREDIQYF
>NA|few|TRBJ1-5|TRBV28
TGTGCCAGCAGTTTGGCCCTTAGCAATCAGCCCCAGCATTTT
CASSLALSNQPQHF
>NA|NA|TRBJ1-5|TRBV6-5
TGTGCCAGCAGCCCGGGGGGGGATCAGCCCCAGCATTTT
CASSPGGDQPQHF
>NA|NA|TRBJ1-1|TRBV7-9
TGTGCCAGCAGCTTAGTGGACAGTTCGGGAGCTTTCTTT
CASSLVDSSGAFF
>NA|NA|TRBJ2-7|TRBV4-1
TGCGCCAGCAGCCATCCAGGGGCCGGACGGAACGAGCAGTACTTC
CASSHPGAGRNEQYF
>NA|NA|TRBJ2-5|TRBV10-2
TGCGCCAGCGGCAGTGCACAAGAGACCCAGTACTTC
CASGSAQETQYF
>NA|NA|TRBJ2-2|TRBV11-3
TGTGCCAGCAGCTTAGGGGGCCCCGGGGAGCTGTTTTTT
CASSLGGPGELFF
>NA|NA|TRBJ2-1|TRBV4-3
TGCGCCAGCAGCCGGGCGTTCGGATCCTACAATGAGCAGTTCTTC
CASSRAFGSYNEQFF
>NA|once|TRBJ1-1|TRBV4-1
TGCGCCAGCAGCCAAGGAGGGAGGAACACTGAAGCTTTCTTT
CASSQGGRNTEAFF
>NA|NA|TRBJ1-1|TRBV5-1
TGCGCCAGCCCGTTCCGACAGGTGGCCCACACTGAAGCTTTCTTT
CASPFRQVAHTEAFF
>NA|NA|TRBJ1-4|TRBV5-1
TGCGCCAGCAGCTGGAGGACGGAAAGGGACACAGGGAGGGAGGGAGATGAAAAACTGTTTTTT
CASSWRTERDTGREGDEKLFF
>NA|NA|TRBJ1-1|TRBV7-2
TGTGCCAGCAGCTTAGTGGGGGGGAGGAACACTGAAGCTTTCTTT
CASSLVGGRNTEAFF
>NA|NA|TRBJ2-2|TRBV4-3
TGCGCCAGCAGCCAGAGTACCGGGGAGCTGTTTTTT
CASSQSTGELFF
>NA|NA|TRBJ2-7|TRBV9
TGTGCCAGCAGCGTAGGTGATGGAGGACAGACTCCCTACGAGCAGTACTTC
CASSVGDGGQTPYEQYF
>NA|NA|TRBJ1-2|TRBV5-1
TGCGCCAGCAGCTTGGAAGGCAACCCGGGGGGCTACACCTTC
CASSLEGNPGGYTF
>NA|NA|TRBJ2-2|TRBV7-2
TGTGCCAGCAGCTTAACAGGGCCTAGCACCGGGGAGCTGTTTTTT
CASSLTGPSTGELFF